Reported below is one T cell receptor beta chain. It has no known antigen specificity. It has no much larger one-base neighbor in the sample; base qualities were not kept. Whole blood was collected in K2EDTA tubes by collaborating institutions according to the institutions' own protocols. For TCRbeta analysis, collaborators shipped samples in one of three forms: frozen whole blood, isolated PBMCs, or DNA extracted from either of those sample types. Trimming removed 3 bases from V and 1 base from J, leaving 6 bases between the germline ends. CDR1 and CDR2 are drawn from the germline V gene: SGHTA, FQGNSA. From the cysteine through the phenylalanine, the CDR3 covers 14 amino acids. The DNA shown is the 42-base CDR3, in frame from base 1. TCRbeta CDR3 regions were amplified from genomic DNA using the immunoSEQ Assay, a bias-controlled multiplex PCR. As for the authors' bioinformatics: The number of nucleated cells in each sample was estimated from the amplification of reference gene primers within the assay. To quantify the absolute abundance of each unique TCRbeta CDR3 rearrangement, sequence reads were collapsed and filtered. Productive Simpson clonality was computed per sample as the square root of Simpson's diversity index over productive rearrangements. In TCRdb, the immuneACCESS table is reduced to in-frame sequences with V and J assigned. These tables do not hold every clone; where another copy was compared, an unresolved V gene accounts for under half, and the others remain unexplained. That table gives V, J and clone size, and the DNA gave D and trimming. Counted in this sample were about 270,000 clones; 75% to 90% of them appeared once. 11% of the sample comes from the top ten.

The data stem from a study of blood T cell repertoires in COVID-19 (dated by TCRdb to 2018 to 2021). About the full investigation: Samples from collaborators originated in the United States, Italy and Spain and spanned both the acute and convalescent phases of COVID-19. A freely available public database, intended as a resource for researchers studying the immune response to SARS-CoV-2, is where the repertoires were released. A de-identified subject ID, COVID-19 status, age in years and sex were almost always included in the sample metadata. Samples were obtained from the ongoing ImmuneRACE study (first 160 participants) and from 1,000 to 1,500 subjects provided by 6 global collaborators. The prospective study material was composed of cDNA or gDNA derived from T cells, B-cell-depleted T cells, or PBMCs. HLA class I and class II types, where available, came from metadata supplied by the sample provider rather than from assay-based typing. Deeply sampled blood TCRbeta repertoires from subjects exposed to, actively infected with, or recovered from COVID-19 were included in the dataset. The study at large found these results: How much clinical and demographic metadata was included differed by source and by participant, and the metadata was provided uncurated.

In this chain, TRBV7-2 is recombined with TRBJ2-2; the D gene lacks a confident call. The sequence was collected from an older woman with acute or convalescent COVID-19. The specimen sequenced was peripheral blood. The sequence in DNA is TGTGCCAGCAGCTTGGGCTTGAACACCGGGGAGCTGTTTTTT. Its amino acids are CASSLGLNTGELFF.